This T cell receptor beta chain was documented in a study of cytomegalovirus exposure and HLA in healthy donors (TCRdb year 2017). With respect to the entire study: The roughly 670 repertoires of the first cohort and the roughly 120 validation repertoires were produced on the same platform, according to a later analysis. The aim of the study was to test whether cataloging public T cell receptors could identify signatures of past pathogen exposure. Besides the first cohort of hundreds of subjects, a separate validation cohort made up of 95 to 150 different subjects was used. To predict cytomegalovirus infection status, the study brought together high-throughput TCR immunosequencing, statistical association of individual TCRs with disease status, and machine learning. Results and caveats for the whole study, not just this receptor: All 130 or so repertoires were used to score co-occurrence in the validation cohort in a later analysis, because that analysis had no HLA typing for the cohort. Cytomegalovirus status was reported to be diagnosed by the classifier with high specificity and sensitivity in both the original and validation cohorts. The study gave a list of about 160 TCR beta chains associated with cytomegalovirus. Across donors, most TCR sequences were observed very rarely, whereas some public TCRs were present in many individuals. It was suggested by the authors that the approach could potentially be generalized to other disease states and immunological phenotypes. A later analysis found that TCRs clustered in the first cohort also tended to co-occur in the roughly 110 validation repertoires, with 90% to 95% of cluster scores above 0. In vitro tests confirmed that a few of the cytomegalovirus-associated TCR beta chains recognize cytomegalovirus antigens.

Library creation used the immunoSEQ multiplex PCR assay. Concerning the study's data processing: A statistical classification framework was built for diagnosing cytomegalovirus status from the catalog of TCR beta chain sequences. TCRdb's version of the immuneACCESS table is confined to in-frame rearrangements and falls short of the full clone set. An unresolved V gene accounts for under half of the shortfall where checked; the remainder is of unknown origin. That table furnishes V, J and clone size, whereas the DNA furnished D and trimming. For this sample the table gives some 150,000 clones, of which approximately 86% were detected only once. The ten biggest clones cover about 22% of the sample. This clone turned up a few times. There is no known antigen for this receptor. The record has no base qualities; no much larger clone is one base away. The germline V gene supplies CDR1 MNHNS and CDR2 SASEGT. Trimming accounts for 3 bases at V and 4 bases at J, while the number of junction bases matched to no gene is 3. Inclusive of the bounding cysteine and phenylalanine, the CDR3 is 15 residues long. The only DNA kept is the CDR3, 45 bases in frame from the first base.

The donors were included in the validation cohort of 100 to 150 subjects, a group kept apart from the approximately 700-subject first cohort. The source material was PBMCs. The origin of this receptor is a man aged 18 to 29 in good health and CMV-seropositive. This chain is built from TRBV6-1 and TRBJ2-5; 12 junctional bases match TRBD2. The CDR3 in this case is CASSERTSGAETQYF. The DNA is TGTGCCAGCAGTGAGCGGACTAGCGGGGCAGAGACCCAGTACTTC.